This T cell receptor (beta chain) was documented in a study of shared clonotypes between healthy human individuals. In this sample, this clone turned up a few times. Profiled with immunoSEQ multiplex PCR; TCRdb holds only in-frame clones, not every one. The data show 1,100,000 or so clones, with around 82% seen just once and under 0.6% held by the top ten. V dropped 6 bases and J dropped 4; count of bases not matched to a gene: 11. The CDR3 consists of 16 residues. The germline CDR1 and CDR2 sequences are KGHSH and LQKENI. The study separated CD4+ cells into CD45RA+ naive and CD45RA-negative memory subsets.

This receptor was obtained from a man aged 18 to 29 in good health. Some clones in this sample may be carry-over from other donors' samples. Material for sequencing was memory CD4+ T cells from PBMCs. Stated subset: CD45RA-negative fraction. The rearrangement uses TRBV18 and TRBJ1-2; 10 nucleotides line up with TRBD1. The CDR3 sequence: CASSPSGQGNSYGYTF. The CDR3 region has the DNA TGTGCCAGCTCCCCTTCGGGACAGGGGAATTCCTATGGCTACACCTTC. Complete variable domain (other parts from reference TRBV18 and TRBJ1-2): NAGVMQNPRHLVRRRGQEARLRCSPMKGHSHVYWYRQLPEEGLKFMVYLQKENIIDESGMPKERFSAEFPKEGPSILRIQQVVRGDSAAYFCASSPSGQGNSYGYTFGSGTRLTVV.